One sample yielded the 6 T cell receptor beta chains listed below, sequenced in a study of T-cell reconstitution after alpha-beta-depleted transplantation in children. Unique molecular identifiers featured in how the TCRbeta library was prepared. From the PCR reads, TCRdb called clonotypes with MiXCR, one entry per CDR3 protein. The top ten clones hold 3.3% of a sample with about 540,000 distinct CDR3 sequences, around 17% of them seen once. This specimen consisted of PBMCs from the stem cell graft donor, obtained from the stem cell graft. The receptor source for this set is a human donor who donated a stem cell graft to a child with acute lymphoblastic leukemia.

V usage is TRBV7-9 and J usage is TRBJ1-2, with D possibly TRBD1 on 5 matching bases. V lost 5 bases to trimming and J lost 3 bases, with 10 bases between them. CDR1 SEHNR and CDR2 FQNEAQ come from the germline V gene (reference sequence). The CDR3 covers 13 residues. The CDR3 reads CASSAQGDYGYTF. CDR3 DNA: TGTGCCAGCAGCGCCCAGGGCGACTATGGCTACACCTTC.

The J gene is TRBJ2-3, the V gene TRBV12-3 or TRBV12-4; a possible D gene is TRBD1 (5 bases). This CDR3 is 21 amino acids long. Between the trimmed V and J ends, which lost 2 bases and 0 bases, there was a span of 27 bases. This chain's CDR3 is CASSLLRVGLRIPPSTDTQYF. The CDR3 nucleotides read TGTGCCAGCAGTTTACTTCGCGTGGGGCTGAGAATCCCTCCTAGCACAGATACGCAGTATTTT.

The gene calls are TRBV7-2 and TRBJ2-7, with D perhaps being TRBD1 or TRBD2 (6 bases each). Germline-derived CDR1 and CDR2 are SGHTA and FQGNSA. The V end was cut by 2 bases, the J end by 5 bases, with 13 bases between. This CDR3 spans 14 amino acids. CDR3 protein: CASSLRGGRNEQYF. The DNA for the CDR3 is TGTGCCAGCAGCTTAAGAGGGGGGCGTAACGAGCAGTACTTC.

This clonotype was observed many times. J is TRBJ1-3 and V is TRBV12-5; D gene unclear. The ends were cut back, 3 bases at V and 8 bases at J, with 11 bases in the middle. The CDR3 runs to 13 residues. Germline CDR1 reads LGHNT; CDR2 reads FRNRAP. The CDR3 nucleotides read TGTGCTAGTGGTTTTGCCCTCGGGGACACCATATATTTT. The encoded protein is CASGFALGDTIYF.

This clonotype came up a few times. In DNA form, the CDR3 reads TGCGCCAGCAGCTTGGAGTTCGCGGGAGGGCCCCGTGAGCAGTTCTTC. It is translated as CASSLEFAGGPREQFF. V is TRBV5-1 and J is TRBJ2-1; 9 bases map to TRBD2. Looked up from germline, CDR1 is SGHRS and CDR2 is YFSETQ. The CDR3 runs to 16 residues. V lost 0 bases, J lost 9 bases, and 10 bases stayed unmatched.

This chain uses TRBV12-3 or TRBV12-4 with TRBJ2-1; TRBD2 aligns across 9 bases. V lost 10 bases, J lost 0 bases, and 7 bases stayed unmatched. The CDR3 consists of 15 residues. The CDR3 nucleotides read TGTGCCACCAGAAATAGCGGGAGCTCCTACAATGAGCAGTTCTTC. Protein product: CATRNSGSSYNEQFF.